The clone carrying this TCR beta chain was seen more than once but under ten times. The antigen remains unidentified. The time point denotes: patch test 3, about 24 weeks after DPC sensitization. Treatment given: therapeutic diphenylcyclopropenone sensitization with weekly scalp DPC. Germline CDR1 reads SGHTA; CDR2 reads FQGNSA. V lost 3 bases and J 8 bases, leaving 17 bases between the germline ends. This CDR3 has 15 residues. This sample stems from a study of human T cells and chemical hapten exposure. Study as a whole: Yields of TCR per sample differed, chiefly owing to small differences in pooled library volume. Study-level points and caveats: DPC sensitization did not alter TCRs above 1 in 1000 frequency. Clustering by CDR3 similarity yielded significantly more large clusters from expanded TCRs than controls.

From the RACE reads, TCRdb called clonotypes with MiXCR, one entry per CDR3 protein. Altogether just under 60,000 distinct CDR3 sequences are present, around 12% being singletons, with the ten largest covering roughly 2.6%. The starting material was whole blood, obtained in connection with sensitization to the hapten diphenylcyclopropenone (DPC). The rearrangement uses TRBV7-2 and TRBJ2-1; D may be TRBD1 (6 bases). The sequence came from a man under 40 with alopecia areata. Some clones in this sample may be carry-over from other donors' samples. CDR3 in DNA: TGTGCCAGCAGCTTTATGAACAGGGTATCACATGAGCAGTTCTTC. Encoded protein: CASSFMNRVSHEQFF.